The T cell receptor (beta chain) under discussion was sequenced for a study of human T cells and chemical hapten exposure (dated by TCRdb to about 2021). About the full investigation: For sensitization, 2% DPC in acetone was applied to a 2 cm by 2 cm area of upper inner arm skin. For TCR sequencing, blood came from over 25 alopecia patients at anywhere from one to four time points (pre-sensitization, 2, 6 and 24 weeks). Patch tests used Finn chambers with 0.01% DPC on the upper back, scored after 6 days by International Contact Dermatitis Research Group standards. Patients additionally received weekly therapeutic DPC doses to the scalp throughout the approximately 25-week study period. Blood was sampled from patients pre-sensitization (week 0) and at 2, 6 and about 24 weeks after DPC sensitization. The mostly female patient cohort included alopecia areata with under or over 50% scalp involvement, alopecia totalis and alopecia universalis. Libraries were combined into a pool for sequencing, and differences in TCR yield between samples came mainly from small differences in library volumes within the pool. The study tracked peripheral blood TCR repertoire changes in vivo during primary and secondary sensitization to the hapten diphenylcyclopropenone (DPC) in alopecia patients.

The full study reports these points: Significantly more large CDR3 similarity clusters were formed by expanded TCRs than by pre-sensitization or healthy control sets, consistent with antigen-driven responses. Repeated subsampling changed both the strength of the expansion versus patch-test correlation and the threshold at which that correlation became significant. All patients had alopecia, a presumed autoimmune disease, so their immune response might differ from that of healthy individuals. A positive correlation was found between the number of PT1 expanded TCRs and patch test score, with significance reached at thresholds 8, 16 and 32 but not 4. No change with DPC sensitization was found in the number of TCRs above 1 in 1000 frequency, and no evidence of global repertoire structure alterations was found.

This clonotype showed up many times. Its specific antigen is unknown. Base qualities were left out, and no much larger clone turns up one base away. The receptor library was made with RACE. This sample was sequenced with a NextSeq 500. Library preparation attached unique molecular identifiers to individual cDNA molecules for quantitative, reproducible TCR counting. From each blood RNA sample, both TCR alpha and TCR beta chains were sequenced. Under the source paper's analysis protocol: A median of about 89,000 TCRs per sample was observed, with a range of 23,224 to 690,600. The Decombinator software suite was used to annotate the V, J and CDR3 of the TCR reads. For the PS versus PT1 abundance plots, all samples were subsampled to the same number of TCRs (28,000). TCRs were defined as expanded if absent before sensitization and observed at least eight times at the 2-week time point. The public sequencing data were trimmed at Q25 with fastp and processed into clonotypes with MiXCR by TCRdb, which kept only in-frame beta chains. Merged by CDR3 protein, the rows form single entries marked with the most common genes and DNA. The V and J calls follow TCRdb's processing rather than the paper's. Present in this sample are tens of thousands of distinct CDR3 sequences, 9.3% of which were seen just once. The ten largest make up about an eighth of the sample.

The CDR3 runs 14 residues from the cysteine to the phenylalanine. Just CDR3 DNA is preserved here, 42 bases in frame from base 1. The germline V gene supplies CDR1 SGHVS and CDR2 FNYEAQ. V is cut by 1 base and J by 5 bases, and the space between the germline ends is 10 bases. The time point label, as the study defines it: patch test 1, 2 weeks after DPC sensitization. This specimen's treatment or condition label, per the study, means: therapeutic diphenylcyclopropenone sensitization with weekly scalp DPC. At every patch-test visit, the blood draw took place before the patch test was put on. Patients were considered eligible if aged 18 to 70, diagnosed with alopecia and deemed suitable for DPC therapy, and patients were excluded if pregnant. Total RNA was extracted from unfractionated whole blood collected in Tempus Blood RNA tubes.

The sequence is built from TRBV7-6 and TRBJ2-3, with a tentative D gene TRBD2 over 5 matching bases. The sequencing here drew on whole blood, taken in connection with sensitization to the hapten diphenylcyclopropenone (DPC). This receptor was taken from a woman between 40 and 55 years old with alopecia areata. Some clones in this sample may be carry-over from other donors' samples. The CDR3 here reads CASSLGTGVDTQYF. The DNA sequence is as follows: TGTGCCAGCAGCTTAGGGACCGGGGTAGATACGCAGTATTTT.